Listed below are T cell receptor beta chains from one sample, sequenced in a study of T cell changes during pregnancy in multiple sclerosis. Using immunoSEQ multiplex PCR, the repertoire was profiled, and TCRdb retains in-frame clones only, with some absent. The sample has fewer than 50,000 clones, around 93% seen once. This specimen was CD8+ T cells from peripheral blood mononuclear cells, taken in the third trimester of pregnancy. The receptors derive from a female donor with multiple sclerosis, enrolled in a pregnancy study. CDR3s include the opening cysteine and the closing phenylalanine or tryptophan. Fields, in order: V gene, D gene, J gene, clone size, CDR3 DNA, CDR3 protein. A D gene is named only where the DNA matches it firmly. Size is stated for part of the rows, as once, few or many counts, or as a class when the clone is expanded.

>TRBV7-8|TRBD2|TRBJ2-3|-
TGTGCCAGCAGCTCACTAGGGACTACCACAGATACGCAGTATTTT
CASSSLGTTTDTQYF
>TRBV4-1|-|TRBJ2-1|-
TGCGCCAGCAGCCAAGTATTGCGGGGCCGGAATGAGCAGTTCTTC
CASSQVLRGRNEQFF
>TRBV9|-|TRBJ2-6|few
TGTGCCAGCAGCGCCATTGCCAACGTCCTGACTTTC
CASSAIANVLTF
>TRBV9|-|TRBJ2-5|once
TGTGCCAGCAGCGTAGTCGGGACTTTTCAAGAGACCCAGTACTTC
CASSVVGTFQETQYF
>TRBV4-2|-|TRBJ2-3|-
TGTGCCAGCAGCCAAGAGTCGGGCACAGATACGCAGTATTTT
CASSQESGTDTQYF
>TRBV29-1|-|TRBJ2-5|-
TGCAGCGTTGAAGTTTGGTCGGGGGAGACCCAGTACTTC
CSVEVWSGETQYF
>TRBV27|TRBD1|TRBJ1-4|-
TGTGCCAGCAGTCCCCTCCGAGGGGGCCCTAATGAAAAACTGTTTTTT
CASSPLRGGPNEKLFF
>TRBV5-5|TRBD1|TRBJ2-7|-
TGTGCCAGCAGCTTCTCACAGGGGTCCTACGAGCAGTACTTC
CASSFSQGSYEQYF
>TRBV4-2|-|TRBJ1-1|-
TGTGCCAGCAGCCAGGCCCCTCTTCCTTTTATGAACACTGAAGCTTTCTTT
CASSQAPLPFMNTEAFF
>TRBV19|-|TRBJ1-5|-
TGTGCCAGTAGCTTCTCGATATGGCGGAGCAATCAGCCCCAGCATTTT
CASSFSIWRSNQPQHF
>TRBV19|-|TRBJ1-1|-
TGTGCCAGTAGTGCCCACGGAGGGCCGGGAACTGAAGCTTTCTTT
CASSAHGGPGTEAFF
>TRBV27|-|TRBJ2-7|-
TGTGCCAGCAGTTTAATGCCTACCGACGAGCAGTACTTC
CASSLMPTDEQYF
>TRBV7-2|TRBD2|TRBJ2-5|-
TGTGCCAGCAGTCTTAGCGGGAGCGGGTCAGAGACCCAGTACTTC
CASSLSGSGSETQYF
>TRBV6-1|TRBD1|TRBJ1-5|-
TGTGCCACTAAGGGACAGGGGGCCCACCAGCCCCAGCATTTT
CATKGQGAHQPQHF
>TRBV23-1|-|TRBJ1-5|-
TGCGCCAGCAGTCAATCAGGGGGTCAGCCCCAGCATTTT
CASSQSGGQPQHF
>TRBV15|-|TRBJ1-1|-
TGTGCCACCAGCAGAGGGCAGGGTAGCAACACTGAAGCTTTCTTT
CATSRGQGSNTEAFF
>TRBV6-5|TRBD1|TRBJ1-4|-
TGTGCCAGCAGGTGGACAGGGGGAAGTGAAAAACTGTTTTTT
CASRWTGGSEKLFF
>TRBV30|-|TRBJ1-6|-
TGTGCCTCCCAGAGGGAAAATAATTCACCCCTCCACTTT
CASQRENNSPLHF
>TRBV6-5|TRBD1|TRBJ2-2|-
TGTGCCAGCAGTTACGGAGACAGGGTAGGCGGGGAGCTGTTTTTT
CASSYGDRVGGELFF
>TRBV6-5|TRBD2|TRBJ2-2|-
TGTGCCAGCAGGGTCTGGACTAGCGGTACCGGGGAGCTGTTTTTT
CASRVWTSGTGELFF
>TRBV9|TRBD2|TRBJ2-5|-
TGTGCCAGCAGCGCTGGGACTAGTTGGCTGGAGACCCAGTACTTC
CASSAGTSWLETQYF
>TRBV27|TRBD2|TRBJ2-7|-
TGTGCCAGCAGCCCGGGGGGGGCCGGCGAGCAGTACTTC
CASSPGGAGEQYF
>TRBV11-3|-|TRBJ2-7|few
TGTGCCAGCAGCCGAGAAAGGACAGCGGAGCAGTACTTC
CASSRERTAEQYF
>TRBV5-1|-|TRBJ2-2|-
TGCGCCAGCAGCTTGGGCCAGGGGAGCACCGGGGAGCTGTTTTTT
CASSLGQGSTGELFF
>TRBV6-5|TRBD1|TRBJ2-5|-
TGTGCCAGCAGCCCTACAGGGGGCAGGGAGACCCAGTACTTC
CASSPTGGRETQYF
>TRBV5-4|TRBD1|TRBJ2-7|-
TGTGCCAGCAGCACTAATACCGGGACAGAGTCATACGAGCAGTACTTC
CASSTNTGTESYEQYF
>TRBV5-4|-|TRBJ1-2|-
TGTGCCAGCAGCCTGTTCGGGAGCCCTAACTATGGCTACACCTTC
CASSLFGSPNYGYTF
>TRBV13|TRBD2|TRBJ2-5|-
TGTGCCAGCAGCTTTAGCGGGAGGGCTGGGGAGACCCAGTACTTC
CASSFSGRAGETQYF
>TRBV11-2|TRBD2|TRBJ2-1|-
TGTGCCAGCAGCGAGATAGCGGGAGGGCTTTCGTATGAGCAGTTCTTC
CASSEIAGGLSYEQFF
>TRBV6-5|TRBD1|TRBJ2-1|few
TGTGCCAGCAGTATATGGACAGGGGGGAATGAGCAGTTCTTC
CASSIWTGGNEQFF
>TRBV13|TRBD2|TRBJ2-7|-
TGTGCCAGCAGCTCCAAGCGGGAGGGCCGGTACGAGCAGTACTTC
CASSSKREGRYEQYF
>TRBV27|-|TRBJ2-3|-
TGTGCCAGCAGTCGCGCCCTACTAGGCGGCACAGATACGCAGTATTTT
CASSRALLGGTDTQYF
>TRBV15|TRBD2|TRBJ2-1|once
TGTGCCACCAGATCTAGCGGGAGTGGTAATGAGCAGTTCTTC
CATRSSGSGNEQFF
>TRBV16|TRBD1|TRBJ2-3|-
TGTGCCAGCAGCCAATCCGGACAGGGACCTAGCACAGATACGCAGTATTTT
CASSQSGQGPSTDTQYF
>TRBV7-7|-|TRBJ2-7|-
TGTGCTAGCAGCCCAAATCCCAGCTACGAGCAGTACTTC
CASSPNPSYEQYF
>TRBV28|TRBD2|TRBJ2-7|-
TGTGCCAGCAGTTTGTATAGCGGGAGTACCACCTACGAGCAGTACTTC
CASSLYSGSTTYEQYF
>TRBV19|TRBD1|TRBJ1-1|-
TGTGCCAGTAGTTACGGACAGGGCCACACTGAAGCTTTCTTT
CASSYGQGHTEAFF
>TRBV28|TRBD2|TRBJ2-1|once
TGTGCCAGCAGTTGGGGGACTAGCGGGAGCAATGAGCAGTTCTTC
CASSWGTSGSNEQFF
>TRBV7-9|-|TRBJ1-2|-
TGTGCCAGCAGCCTACCGGGGATTAGCTATGGCTACACCTTC
CASSLPGISYGYTF
>TRBV28|-|TRBJ2-7|-
TGTGCCAGCAGTCCACCACAGGGTTACGAGCAGTACTTC
CASSPPQGYEQYF
>TRBV2|-|TRBJ1-1|-
TGTGCCAGCAGTGAAGGGACTATGAACACTGAAGCTTTCTTT
CASSEGTMNTEAFF
>TRBV28|-|TRBJ1-5|-
TGTGCCAGCAGTTTGTTGCGGGGTCAGCCCCAGCATTTT
CASSLLRGQPQHF
>TRBV5-8|TRBD1|TRBJ1-1|-
TGTGCCAGCAGCTTAACAGGGGAGGCGACTGAAGCTTTCTTT
CASSLTGEATEAFF
>TRBV15|TRBD2|TRBJ2-7|-
TGTGCCACCAGCAGAGATGGGTTAGCGGGAGGGTTAGACTCCTACGAGCAGTACTTC
CATSRDGLAGGLDSYEQYF
>TRBV6-1|TRBD1|TRBJ2-4|-
TGTGCCAGCAGGGGGACAGGGAAAAACATTCAGTACTTC
CASRGTGKNIQYF